The 11 T cell receptor beta chains presented below share a single source sample, sequenced in a study of cytomegalovirus exposure and HLA in healthy donors. The primer mix had 60 Vbeta and 13 Jbeta primers. Some clones are missing from TCRdb's copy, which holds only in-frame ones; the method was immunoSEQ multiplex PCR. The repertoire includes under 150,000 clones, approximately 80% of them detected once, and over 8.5% sits in the top ten. Sequencing used PBMCs. These receptors all come from a woman in her 50s in good health and CMV-seropositive.

This chain joins TRBV2 and TRBJ1-1, with 8 bases matching TRBD1. With V trimmed by 6 bases and J by 0 bases, 3 bases remained unmatched. This CDR3 spans 14 amino acids. Germline-derived CDR1 and CDR2 are SNHLY and FYNNEI. The DNA of the CDR3 is TGTGCCAGCAGGAGGACAGGGATGAACACTGAAGCTTTCTTT. Protein sequence: CASRRTGMNTEAFF. The entire variable domain, with the rest obtained from reference TRBV2 and TRBJ1-1, is as follows: EPEVTQTPSHQVTQMGQEVILRCVPISNHLYFYWYRQILGQKVEFLVSFYNNEISEKSEIFDDQFSVERPDGSNFTLKIRSTKLEDSAMYFCASRRTGMNTEAFFGQGTRLTVV.

This chain connects TRBV15 to TRBJ1-5; TRBD1 matches at 9 bases. This CDR3 spans 15 amino acids. Germline assignment: CDR1 LNHNV and CDR2 YYDKDF (reference sequence). With V trimmed by 3 bases and J by 5 bases, 5 bases remained unmatched. CDR3 nucleotides: TGTGCCACCAGCAGCCCGGACAGGGGCCATCAGCCCCAGCATTTT. It codes for CATSSPDRGHQPQHF.

The CDR3 loop is CSAFDRGRTEAFF. In DNA form, the CDR3 reads TGCAGCGCGTTCGACAGGGGGCGGACTGAAGCTTTCTTT. The V and J genes are TRBV29-1 and TRBJ1-1, with 10 bases matching TRBD1. Germline V gives CDR1 SQVTM, CDR2 ANQGSEA. Trimming cost V 7 bases and J 5 bases; bases outside gene matches: 7. This CDR3 spans 13 amino acids.

The genes are TRBV7-6 and TRBJ1-1; D unclear. Germline lookup yields CDR1 SGHVS and CDR2 FNYEAQ. V lost 6 bases to trimming and J lost 8 bases, with 10 bases between them. The length of the CDR3 is 11 residues. The CDR3 here is CASSPGTEAFF. CDR3 coding DNA: TGTGCCAGCAGTCCAGGTACCGAAGCTTTCTTT.

This chain uses TRBV4-3 with TRBJ1-4; D may be TRBD1 (5 bases). The V end was cut by 3 bases, the J end by 4 bases, with 9 bases between. The germline CDR1 and CDR2 sequences are LGHNA and YSLEER. The CDR3 extends over 14 amino acids. Here the CDR3 reads CASSQPTDNEKLFF. CDR3 DNA sequence: TGCGCCAGCAGCCAGCCGACAGATAATGAAAAACTGTTTTTT.

V is TRBV9 and J is TRBJ1-6, with a possible D match to TRBD1 (6 bases). The V gene's germline CDR1 is SGDLS and CDR2 YYNGEE. The CDR3 is made up of 15 amino acids. V shed 3 bases and J shed 5 bases, with 12 bases lying between them. The CDR3, as DNA: TGTGCCAGCAGCGCGCAGGGGCGCGATAATTCACCCCTCCACTTT. It codes for CASSAQGRDNSPLHF.

This chain connects TRBV25-1 to TRBJ1-2; D gene ambiguous. Trimming removed 5 bases at V and 7 bases at J, with 11 bases between. Germline assignment: CDR1 MGHDK and CDR2 SYGVNS. The CDR3 is 12 amino acids. CDR3 sequence (DNA): TGTGCCAGCAGTTCACTAGGGTTTGGCTACACCTTC. Amino acid sequence: CASSSLGFGYTF.

The rearrangement uses TRBV4-1 and TRBJ1-5; D unresolved. Germline CDR1 is MGHRA and CDR2 is YSYEKL. V was clipped by 1 base and J by 2 bases, with 6 bases between them. The CDR3 sequence is 14 residues long. CDR3 in amino acids: CASSQVLGNQPQHF. The CDR3 DNA is TGCGCCAGCAGCCAAGTTCTTGGCAATCAGCCCCAGCATTTT.

This chain links TRBV18 with TRBJ2-1; D remains unclear. CDR1 and CDR2 from the germline V gene are KGHSH and LQKENI. V was pared by 1 base and J by 8 bases, with 6 bases between. The CDR3 extends over 12 amino acids. CDR3 sequence (DNA): TGTGCCAGCTCACCACAGGCGGATGAGCAGTTCTTC. It is translated as CASSPQADEQFF.

The chain links TRBV7-9 to TRBJ2-7; 7 bases fit TRBD2. The CDR3 has 15 amino acids. Germline CDR1 reads SEHNR; CDR2 reads FQNEAQ (reference sequence). V gave up 5 bases and J gave up 0 bases; unmatched junction bases: 7. As DNA, the CDR3 is TGTGCCAGCAGCCGATCCGGGGGGAGCTCCTACGAGCAGTACTTC. Translation: CASSRSGGSSYEQYF.

This clone has more than one count but fewer than ten. This chain uses TRBV11-1 with TRBJ2-3; D may be TRBD1 (6 bases). The germline V gene has CDR1 SGHAT and CDR2 FQDESV (reference sequence). There are 15 residues in the CDR3. V was cut by 1 base and J by 0 bases, with 8 bases left in between. The CDR3 sequence is CASSLGRGSTDTQYF. The CDR3 DNA is TGTGCCAGCAGCTTAGGTAGGGGGAGCACAGATACGCAGTATTTT.